This T cell receptor (beta chain) appears in the sequencing data of a study of T cells in Graves' hyperthyroidism and ophthalmopathy. RNA transcripts served as the template for amplifying TCR beta CDR3 regions. When the TCR CDR3 underwent first-round RT-PCR, the HTBI primer set was used. Via MiXCR, TCRdb re-called the multiplex PCR reads, giving one row per CDR3 protein. The sample holds about 580,000 distinct CDR3 sequences, 46% seen once. The table lists this clonotype with many counts. The CDR3 length is 15 residues. The germline V gene encodes CDR1 SGHTS and CDR2 YDEGEE. Trimming removed 5 bases at V and 0 bases at J, with 9 bases between. Exclusions: uncontrolled infection, other autoimmune disease, pregnancy, lactation.

V and J are TRBV5-8 and TRBJ2-6, with a tentative D call TRBD2 (6 bases). The origin of this receptor is a young woman with Graves' hyperthyroidism. Sequencing was done on a sample of peripheral blood or thyroid tissue (not recorded which). The CDR3 loop reads CASSRGASGANVLTF. The CDR3 DNA reads as TGTGCCAGCAGTCGCGGGGCCTCTGGGGCCAACGTCCTGACTTTC. The full variable domain, completed using reference TRBV5-8 and TRBJ2-6, is EAGVTQSPTHLIKTRGQQATLRCSPISGHTSVYWYQQALGLGLQFLLWYDEGEERNRGNFPPRFSGRQFPNYSSELNVNALELEDSALYLCASSRGASGANVLTFGAGSRLTVL.